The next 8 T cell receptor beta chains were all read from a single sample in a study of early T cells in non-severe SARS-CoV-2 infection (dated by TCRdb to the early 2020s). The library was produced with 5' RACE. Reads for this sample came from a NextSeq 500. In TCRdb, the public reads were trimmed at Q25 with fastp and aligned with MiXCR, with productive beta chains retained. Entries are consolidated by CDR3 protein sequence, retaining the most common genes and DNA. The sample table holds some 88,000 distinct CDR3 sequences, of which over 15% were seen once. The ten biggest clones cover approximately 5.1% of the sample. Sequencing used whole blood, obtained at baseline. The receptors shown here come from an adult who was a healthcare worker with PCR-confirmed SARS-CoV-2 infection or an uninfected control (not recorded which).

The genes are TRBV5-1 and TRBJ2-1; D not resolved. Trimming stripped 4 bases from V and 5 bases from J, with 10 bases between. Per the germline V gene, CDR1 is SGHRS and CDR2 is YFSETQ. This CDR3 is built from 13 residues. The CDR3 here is CASSRDLNNEQFF. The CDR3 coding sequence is TGCGCCAGCAGCCGAGACCTTAACAATGAGCAGTTCTTC.

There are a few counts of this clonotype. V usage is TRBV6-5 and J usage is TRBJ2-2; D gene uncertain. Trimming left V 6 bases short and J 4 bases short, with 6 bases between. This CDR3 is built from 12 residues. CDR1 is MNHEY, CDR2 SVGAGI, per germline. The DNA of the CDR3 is TGTGCCAGCAGGGAGAGCACCGGGGAGCTGTTTTTT. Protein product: CASRESTGELFF.

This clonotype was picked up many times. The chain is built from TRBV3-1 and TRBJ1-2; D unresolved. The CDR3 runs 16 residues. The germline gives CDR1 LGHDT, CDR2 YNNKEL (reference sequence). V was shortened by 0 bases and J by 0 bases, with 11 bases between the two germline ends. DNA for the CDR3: TGTGCCAGCAGCCAAGATGGGCCGGTTTCTAACTATGGCTACACCTTC. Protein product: CASSQDGPVSNYGYTF.

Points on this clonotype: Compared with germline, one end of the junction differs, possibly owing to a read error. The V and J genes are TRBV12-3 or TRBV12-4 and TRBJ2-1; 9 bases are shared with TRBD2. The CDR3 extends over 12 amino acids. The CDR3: CASSHDSAGGIF. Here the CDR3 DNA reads TGTGCCAGCAGCCATGACTCTGCGGGGGGGATCTTC.

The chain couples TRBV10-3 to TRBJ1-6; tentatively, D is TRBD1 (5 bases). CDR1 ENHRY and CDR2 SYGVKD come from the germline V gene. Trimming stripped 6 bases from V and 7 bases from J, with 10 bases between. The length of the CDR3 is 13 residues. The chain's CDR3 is CAIRADTNSPLHF. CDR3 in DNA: TGTGCCATCAGGGCGGACACCAATTCACCCCTCCACTTT.

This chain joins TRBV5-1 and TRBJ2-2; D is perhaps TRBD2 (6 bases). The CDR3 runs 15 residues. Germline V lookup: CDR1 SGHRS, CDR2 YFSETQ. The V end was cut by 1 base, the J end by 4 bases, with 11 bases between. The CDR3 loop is CASSLIKGGTGELFF. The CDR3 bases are TGCGCCAGCAGCTTGATAAAGGGAGGCACCGGGGAGCTGTTTTTT.

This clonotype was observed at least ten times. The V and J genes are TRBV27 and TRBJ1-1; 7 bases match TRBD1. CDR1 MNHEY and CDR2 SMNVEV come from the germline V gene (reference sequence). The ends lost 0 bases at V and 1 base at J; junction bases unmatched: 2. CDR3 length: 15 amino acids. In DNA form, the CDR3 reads TGTGCCAGCAGTTTATCATCAGGGGGGAACACTGAAGCTTTCTTT. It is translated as CASSLSSGGNTEAFF.

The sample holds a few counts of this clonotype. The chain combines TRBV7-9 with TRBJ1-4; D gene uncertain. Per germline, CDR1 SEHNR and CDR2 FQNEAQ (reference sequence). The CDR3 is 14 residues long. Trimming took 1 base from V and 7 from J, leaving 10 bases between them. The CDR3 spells CASSLGQTIEKLFF. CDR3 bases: TGTGCCAGCAGCTTAGGGCAGACCATTGAAAAACTGTTTTTT.